Below, 10 T cell receptor beta chains from the same sample are listed, as sequenced in a study of beta chain features in type 1 diabetes. Study-level points and caveats: Shortening of TCRB CDR3s, moderate but significant, appeared in all four CD4+ subsets of Type 1 diabetes patients.

What these receptors recognize is not known. Every isolated RNA sample was fully reverse transcribed, so sequencing captured expressed TCRB transcripts. The table came from immunoSEQ multiplex PCR; TCRdb's copy has only in-frame clones and leaves some out. The sample records 500,000 to 800,000 clones, under 15% being singletons. Sample: naive CD4+ T cells from blood. These receptors all stem from a man aged 30-40 years with type 1 diabetes.

This clone showed up just a few times. The sample contains more than one DNA sequence encoding this CDR3. The gene calls are TRBV5-1 and TRBJ2-5; tentative D call: TRBD1 (5 bases). CDR3 length: 14 amino acids. In germline, CDR1 is SGHRS, CDR2 YFSETQ. Deletions cut 0 bases from V and 1 base from J, with 7 bases between. The CDR3 DNA is TGCGCCAGCAGCTTGGAGGGGCTCCAAGAGACCCAGTACTTC. This codes for CASSLEGLQETQYF. The whole variable domain, remainder taken from reference TRBV5-1 and TRBJ2-5, is KAGVTQTPRYLIKTRGQQVTLSCSPISGHRSVSWYQQTPGQGLQFLFEYFSETQRNKGNFPGRFSGRQFSNSRSEMNVSTLELGDSALYLCASSLEGLQETQYFGPGTRLLVL.

The chain has TRBV5-1 and TRBJ2-2, with no clear D. Germline CDR1 and CDR2: SGHRS and YFSETQ. CDR3 length equals 12 residues. The ends were cut back, 1 base at V and 5 bases at J, with 3 bases in the middle. CDR3 in DNA: TGCGCCAGCAGCTTGATAACCGGGGAGCTGTTTTTT. Translating gives CASSLITGELFF.

The table lists this clone with a few counts. The identical CDR3 is also encoded by other nucleotide sequences in the sample. V gene TRBV11-2 combines with J gene TRBJ2-5; 7 nucleotides align to TRBD1. This CDR3 has 13 amino acids. Germline V gives CDR1 SGHAT, CDR2 FQNNGV. J gave up 3 bases and V 5 bases, and 3 bases lay outside the gene matches. The chain's CDR3 is CASSRDREETQYF. The DNA of the CDR3 is TGTGCCAGCAGCCGCGACAGGGAAGAGACCCAGTACTTC.

This clone has only a few counts. The rearrangement links TRBV19 to TRBJ1-1; 7 positions match TRBD1. The CDR3 runs to 15 residues. The germline gives CDR1 LNHDA, CDR2 SQIVND (reference sequence). The V segment lost 10 bases and the J segment 0 bases; nucleotides outside the gene matches: 11. The CDR3 loop reads CANTKDRVLNTEAFF. The CDR3 bases are TGTGCCAATACCAAAGACAGGGTTTTGAACACTGAAGCTTTCTTT. Based on the CDR3 plus reference TRBV19 and TRBJ1-1, the full variable domain is DGGITQSPKYLFRKEGQNVTLSCEQNLNHDAMYWYRQDPGQGLRLIYYSQIVNDFQKGDIAEGYSVSREKKESFPLTVTSAQKNPTAFYLCANTKDRVLNTEAFFGQGTRLTVV.

This clone was detected only a few times. This rearrangement joins TRBV7-3 to TRBJ1-1; weak D call: TRBD1 (6 bases). V gave up 5 bases and J gave up 6 bases, with 19 bases separating them. In germline, CDR1 is SGHTA, CDR2 FQGTGA. This CDR3 has 15 amino acids. The CDR3 bases are TGTGCCAGCAGCACCTCCGGGACATCGGACGCTGAAGCTTTCTTT. Its translation is CASSTSGTSDAEAFF.

This clone turned up a few times. The chain joins TRBV7-9 to TRBJ2-6; TRBD1 is a possible D gene (5 bases). This CDR3 region has 17 residues. Germline V gives CDR1 SEHNR, CDR2 FQNEAQ (reference sequence). The V and J ends lost 5 bases and 1 base respectively, with 15 bases between them. CDR3 residues: CASSPGSVKSGANVLTF. CDR3 DNA: TGTGCCAGCAGCCCAGGGTCGGTTAAATCTGGGGCCAACGTCCTGACTTTC.

The CDR3 DNA reads as TGTGCCAGCTCACCTAGGACAGGACCTAACTATGGCTACACCTTC. Translation gives CASSPRTGPNYGYTF. This chain links TRBV18 with TRBJ1-2, with 7 bases identical to TRBD1. The V gene's germline CDR1 is KGHSH and CDR2 LQKENI. This CDR3 spans 15 amino acids. V dropped 3 bases and J dropped 0; count of bases not matched to a gene: 4.

There are a few counts of this clone. V and J are TRBV5-4 and TRBJ2-1; no clear D gene. The V gene's germline CDR1 is SGHNT and CDR2 YYREEE (reference sequence). The CDR3 has 15 amino acids. Trimming pared 5 bases from V and 0 bases from J, leaving 12 bases between. For the CDR3, the DNA is TGTGCCAGCAGGATGGGCCAGAGCTCCTACAATGAGCAGTTCTTC. Protein sequence: CASRMGQSSYNEQFF.

V gene TRBV5-6 combines with J gene TRBJ1-3; TRBD1 matches 9 bases. The CDR3 loop spans 15 amino acids. Germline V gene lookup returns CDR1 SGHDT and CDR2 YYEEEE. The V gene end was trimmed by 3 bases and the J gene end by 6 bases; junction bases not matched to a gene: 7. The CDR3 bases are TGTGCCAGCAGCTGGGGACAGGGAACATCAAACACCATATATTTT. It codes for CASSWGQGTSNTIYF.

This clone was recorded a few times. The chain has TRBV13 and TRBJ1-1, with unresolved D. Germline CDR1 is PRHDT and CDR2 is FYEKMQ (reference sequence). V lost 2 bases and J lost 4, with 8 bases in between. This CDR3 is 13 amino acids long. The DNA for the CDR3 is TGTGCCAGCAGCTTAAGGGATGTCACTGAAGCTTTCTTT. Translated, it gives CASSLRDVTEAFF.